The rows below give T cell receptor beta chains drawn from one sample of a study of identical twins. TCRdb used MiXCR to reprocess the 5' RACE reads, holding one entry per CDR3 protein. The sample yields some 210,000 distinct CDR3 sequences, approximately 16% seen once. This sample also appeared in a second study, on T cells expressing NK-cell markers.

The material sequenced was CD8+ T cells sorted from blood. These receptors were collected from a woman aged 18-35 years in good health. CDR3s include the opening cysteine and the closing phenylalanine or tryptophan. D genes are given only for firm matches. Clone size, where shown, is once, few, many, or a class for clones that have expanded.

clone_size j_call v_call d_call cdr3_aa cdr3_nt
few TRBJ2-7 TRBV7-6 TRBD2 CASSFDVVGGYYEQYF TGTGCCAGCAGCTTTGATGTAGTGGGAGGGTACTACGAGCAGTACTTC
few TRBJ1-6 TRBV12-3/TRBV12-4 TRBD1 CASRTGLGSPLHF TGTGCCAGCAGGACAGGGTTGGGTTCACCCCTCCACTTT
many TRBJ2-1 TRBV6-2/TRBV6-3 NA CASIGASTNNEQFF TGTGCCAGCATCGGGGCTAGCACGAACAATGAGCAGTTCTTC
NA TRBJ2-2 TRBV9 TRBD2 CASRGTSGVGELFF TGTGCCAGCCGCGGTACTAGCGGGGTCGGGGAGCTGTTTTTT
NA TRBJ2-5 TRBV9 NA CASSVRLADQETQYF TGTGCCAGCAGCGTAAGGTTAGCGGATCAAGAGACCCAGTACTTC
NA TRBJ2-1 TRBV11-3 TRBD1 CASSARTGYNEQFF TGTGCCAGCAGCGCCCGGACAGGGTACAATGAGCAGTTCTTC
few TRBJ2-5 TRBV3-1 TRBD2 CASSQTTSGQETQYF TGTGCCAGCAGCCAGACCACTAGCGGCCAAGAGACCCAGTACTTC
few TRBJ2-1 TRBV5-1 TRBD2 CASSLGLAGTYNEQFF TGCGCCAGCAGCTTAGGACTAGCGGGGACGTACAATGAGCAGTTCTTC
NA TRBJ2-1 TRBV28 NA CASSLFRSSYNEQFF TGTGCCAGCAGTTTATTTCGGAGCTCCTACAATGAGCAGTTCTTC
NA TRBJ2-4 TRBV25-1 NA CASSGSDLAKNIQYF TGTGCCAGCAGTGGCTCCGATCTAGCCAAAAACATTCAGTACTTC
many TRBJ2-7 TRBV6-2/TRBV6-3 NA CASSYGLEADEQYF TGTGCCAGCAGTTACGGGCTAGAAGCGGACGAGCAGTACTTC
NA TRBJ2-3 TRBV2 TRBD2 CARTSGGTDTQYF TGTGCCAGGACTAGCGGGGGCACAGATACGCAGTATTTT
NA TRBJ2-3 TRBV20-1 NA CSARDVRAYTDTQYF TGCAGTGCTAGAGATGTTCGAGCCTACACAGATACGCAGTATTTT
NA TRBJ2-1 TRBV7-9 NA CASSLKGQILYNEQFF TGTGCCAGCAGCTTAAAGGGCCAAATCCTTTACAATGAGCAGTTCTTC
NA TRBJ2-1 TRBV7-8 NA CASSLVAGYEQFF TGTGCCAGCAGCTTAGTAGCCGGGTATGAGCAGTTCTTC
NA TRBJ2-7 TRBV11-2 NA CASSFLYEGLSSYEQYF TGTGCCAGCAGCTTCCTTTATGAGGGACTTAGCTCCTACGAGCAGTACTTC
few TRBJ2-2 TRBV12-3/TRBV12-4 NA CASSLEEVRFTGELFF TGTGCCAGCAGTTTAGAGGAGGTTCGGTTCACCGGGGAGCTGTTTTTT
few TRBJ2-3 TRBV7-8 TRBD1 CASSPLEQGVTDTQYF TGTGCCAGCAGCCCCCTAGAACAGGGGGTAACAGATACGCAGTATTTT
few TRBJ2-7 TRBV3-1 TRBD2 CASSQGLAGEQYF TGTGCCAGCAGCCAAGGACTAGCGGGAGAACAGTACTTC
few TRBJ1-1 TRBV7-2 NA CASNLGGYTEAFF TGTGCCAGCAACCTCGGGGGCTACACTGAAGCTTTCTTT
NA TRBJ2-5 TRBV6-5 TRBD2 CASSYPGLVGAYF TGTGCCAGCAGTTACCCCGGACTAGTCGGGGCGTACTTC
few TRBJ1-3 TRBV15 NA CATSRARGTANTIYF TGTGCCACCAGCAGGGCTCGGGGCACTGCAAACACCATATATTTT
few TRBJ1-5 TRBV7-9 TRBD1 CASSLHSGPGGGQPQHF TGTGCCAGCAGCTTACATAGCGGTCCAGGGGGCGGGCAGCCCCAGCATTTT
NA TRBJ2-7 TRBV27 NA CASSLSQSGGVPRNEQYF TGTGCCAGCAGTTTATCTCAAAGTGGAGGGGTCCCGAGAAACGAGCAGTACTTC
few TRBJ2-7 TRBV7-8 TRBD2 CASSASGRKSSYEQYF TGTGCCAGCAGTGCTAGCGGGAGGAAAAGCTCCTACGAGCAGTACTTC
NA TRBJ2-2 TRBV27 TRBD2 CASSFILAGGAGELFF TGTGCCAGCAGTTTTATCCTAGCGGGAGGGGCCGGGGAGCTGTTTTTT
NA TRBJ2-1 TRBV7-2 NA CASSRSSDEQFF TGTGCCAGCAGCCGCTCCTCAGATGAGCAGTTCTTC
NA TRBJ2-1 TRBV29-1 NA CSVVGTSSSYNEQFF TGCAGCGTAGTTGGGACTTCAAGCTCCTACAATGAGCAGTTCTTC
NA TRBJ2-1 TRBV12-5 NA CASGLVTSEIF TGTGCTAGTGGTTTGGTAACGAGTGAGATCTTC
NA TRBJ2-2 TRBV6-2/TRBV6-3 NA CASSFFPGELFF TGTGCCAGCAGTTTTTTCCCCGGGGAGCTGTTTTTT
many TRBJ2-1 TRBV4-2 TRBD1 CASSEATGSNEQFF TGTGCCAGCAGCGAAGCGACAGGGTCCAATGAGCAGTTCTTC
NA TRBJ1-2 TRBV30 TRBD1 CAWRPGRGLDYGYTF TGTGCCTGGAGGCCAGGCAGGGGGCTTGACTATGGCTACACCTTC
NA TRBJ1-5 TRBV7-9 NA CASTDGRSNQPQHF TGTGCCAGCACCGACGGTAGGAGCAATCAGCCCCAGCATTTT
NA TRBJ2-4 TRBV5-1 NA CASSFDDLAKNIQYF TGCGCCAGCAGCTTCGACGACTTAGCCAAAAACATTCAGTACTTC
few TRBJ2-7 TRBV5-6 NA CASSLYPLGLEQYF TGTGCCAGCAGCTTGTACCCCCTGGGGCTCGAGCAGTACTTC
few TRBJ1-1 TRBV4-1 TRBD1 CASSHSGGEAFF TGCGCCAGCAGCCACTCAGGGGGAGAAGCTTTCTTT
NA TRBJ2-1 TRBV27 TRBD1 CASSPGTGGYNEQFF TGTGCCAGCAGTCCCGGGACAGGGGGCTACAATGAGCAGTTCTTC
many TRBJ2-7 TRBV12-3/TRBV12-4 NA CASSSLYEQYF TGTGCCAGTTCTTCCCTCTACGAGCAGTACTTC
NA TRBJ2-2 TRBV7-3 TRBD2 CASSRLAGGPETGELFF TGTGCCAGCAGCCGACTAGCGGGGGGGCCTGAGACCGGGGAGCTGTTTTTT
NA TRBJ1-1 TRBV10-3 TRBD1 CAIGRTGEKWGTEAFF TGTGCCATCGGCAGGACAGGGGAGAAGTGGGGCACTGAAGCTTTCTTT
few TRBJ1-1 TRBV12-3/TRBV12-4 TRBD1 CASSPRRQGLTEAFF TGTGCCAGCAGCCCACGGCGACAGGGCCTCACTGAAGCTTTCTTT
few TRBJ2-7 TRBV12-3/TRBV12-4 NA CASSSRDRLYEQYF TGTGCCAGCAGTAGCCGGGACCGCCTCTACGAGCAGTACTTC
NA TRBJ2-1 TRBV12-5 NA CASVKEGAPEDEQFF TGTGCTAGTGTCAAGGAGGGTGCGCCAGAGGATGAGCAGTTCTTC
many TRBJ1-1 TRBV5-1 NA CASSHQLGQLPAEAFF TGCGCCAGCAGCCACCAACTCGGACAACTACCAGCGGAAGCTTTCTTT
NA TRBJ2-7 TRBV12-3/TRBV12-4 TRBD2 CASSTSGVNEQYF TGTGCCAGCAGTACTAGCGGGGTGAACGAGCAGTACTTC
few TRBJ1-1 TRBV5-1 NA CASRPGGNTEAFF TGCGCCAGCAGACCCGGCGGGAACACTGAAGCTTTCTTT
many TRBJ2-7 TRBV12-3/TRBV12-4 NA CASRPDVEDEQYF TGTGCCAGCAGACCCGATGTTGAAGACGAGCAGTACTTC
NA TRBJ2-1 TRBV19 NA CASSEGASGYNEQFF TGTGCCAGTAGTGAGGGCGCTAGTGGGTATAATGAGCAGTTCTTC